The present T cell receptor beta chain was sequenced within a study of blood T cell repertoires in COVID-19. About the research overall: The cDNA or gDNA used as material had been derived from T cells, B-cell-depleted T cells, or PBMCs.

Repertoires were generated with immunoSEQ multiplex PCR, while TCRdb's copy carries only in-frame clones and drops some. The data contain roughly 140,000 clones, roughly 84% of them singletons. CDR1 is LNHDA, CDR2 SQIVND, per germline (reference sequence). Trimming removed 6 bases from V and 5 bases from J; junction bases left unmatched: 8. The CDR3 is 15 amino acids. During the 2 weeks before they entered the study, exposed participants had met someone with a PCR-confirmed or clinician-diagnosed COVID-19 case. Sequenced material: PBMCs or T cells enriched from blood (not recorded which). The sequence came from a woman aged 45-65 years who had been exposed to COVID-19. The genes are TRBV19 and TRBJ1-5, with 9 bases identical to TRBD1. The CDR3 reads CASRTTGGAYQPQHF. CDR3 nucleotide sequence: TGTGCCAGTAGAACAACAGGGGGCGCGTATCAGCCCCAGCATTTT.